Listed below are T cell receptor beta chains from one sample, sequenced in a study of blood T cells in healthy people across ages. From the 5' RACE reads, TCRdb called clonotypes with MiXCR, one entry per CDR3 protein. This sample yields some 1,500,000 distinct CDR3 sequences, of which approximately 42% are seen a single time; around 4% belongs to the top ten. The sample consisted of blood. The origin of the receptors is a woman aged 18-29 years in good health. CDR3s include the opening cysteine and the closing phenylalanine or tryptophan.

TRBJ1-4,TRBV5-1,CASSQDRPNEKLFF
.,TRBV4-3,CASSQGGQGAFGEQYF
TRBJ1-2,TRBV12-3/TRBV12-4,CASSLVVTGGYTF
TRBJ2-4,TRBV15,CATSRVQANKNIQYF
TRBJ2-1,TRBV4-3,CASSQLGGAGAYNEQFF
TRBJ1-5,TRBV27,CASKFKRDGHNQPQHF
TRBJ1-6,TRBV25-1,CASRSQTGTANSPLHF
TRBJ2-1,TRBV6-5,CASSNGGDYNEQFF
TRBJ1-2,TRBV28,CASSPGTALLGGGYTF
TRBJ2-7,TRBV5-4,CASSLDGVGGAYEQYF
TRBJ1-5,TRBV27,CASSLLSGDGLNQPQHF
TRBJ1-2,TRBV4-2,CASSQDRGQDYYGYTF
TRBJ2-7,TRBV27,CASRPGTSTYEQYF
TRBJ1-6,TRBV6-2/TRBV6-3,CASSLDKDSPLHF
TRBJ1-6,TRBV9,CASSSGVAYNSPLHF
TRBJ1-4,TRBV7-8,CASSFSERQGTFKDRGLFF
TRBJ1-5,TRBV6-2/TRBV6-3,CASSRDRDREPSNQPQHF
TRBJ1-5,TRBV21-1,CASSKVFVTFCNQPQHF
TRBJ2-5,TRBV29-1,CSVEDQGEEETQYF
TRBJ2-5,TRBV4-1,CASSHQVRETQYF
TRBJ1-2,TRBV4-3,CASSQAGGFDGYTF
TRBJ1-1,TRBV20-1,CSAPGQTRSEAFF
TRBJ1-2,TRBV7-2,CASSPYLNYGYTF
TRBJ1-2,TRBV5-1,CASSQDRLDGYTF
TRBJ2-1,TRBV9,CASSVGASGGYNEQFF
TRBJ1-2,TRBV27,CASTQPGTPGYGYTF
TRBJ1-2,TRBV3-1,CASSHYRDGYTF
TRBJ2-4,TRBV20-1,CSAILGLAGAPLAKNIQYF
TRBJ1-1,TRBV30,CAWRPSGGARKAFF
TRBJ2-2,TRBV27,CASSIRQGANTGELFF